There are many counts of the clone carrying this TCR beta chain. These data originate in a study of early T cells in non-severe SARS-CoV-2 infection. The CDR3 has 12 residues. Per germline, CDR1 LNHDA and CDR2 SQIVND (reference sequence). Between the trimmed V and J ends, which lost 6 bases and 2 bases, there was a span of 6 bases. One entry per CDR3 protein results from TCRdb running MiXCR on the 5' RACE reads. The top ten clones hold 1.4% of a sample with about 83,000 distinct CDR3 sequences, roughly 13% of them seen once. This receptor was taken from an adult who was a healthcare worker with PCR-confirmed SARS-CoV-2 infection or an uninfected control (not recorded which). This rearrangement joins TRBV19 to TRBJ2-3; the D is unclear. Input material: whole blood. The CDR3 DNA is TGTGCCAGTAGGGCGGCCACAGATACGCAGTATTTT. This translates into CASRAATDTQYF.